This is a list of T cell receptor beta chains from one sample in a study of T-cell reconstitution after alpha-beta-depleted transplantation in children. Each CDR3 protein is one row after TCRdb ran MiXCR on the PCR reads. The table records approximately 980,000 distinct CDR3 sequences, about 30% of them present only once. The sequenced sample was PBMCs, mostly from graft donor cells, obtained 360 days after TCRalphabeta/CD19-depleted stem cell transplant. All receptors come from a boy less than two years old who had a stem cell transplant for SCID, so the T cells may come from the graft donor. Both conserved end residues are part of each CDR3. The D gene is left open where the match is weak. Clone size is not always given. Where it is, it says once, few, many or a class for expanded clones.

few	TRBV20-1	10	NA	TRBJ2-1	TGCAGTGCTAGTCACAGGGAGCAGTTCTTC	CSASHREQFF
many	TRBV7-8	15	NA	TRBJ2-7	TGTGCCAGCAGCTCAGACAGTCCACTCTCCTACGAGCAGTACTTC	CASSSDSPLSYEQYF
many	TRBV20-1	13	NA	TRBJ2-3	TGCAGTGCTAGATCTCAGGGTCGAGATACGCAGTATTTT	CSARSQGRDTQYF
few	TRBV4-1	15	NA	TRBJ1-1	TGCGCCAGCAGCCTAGTAGGAGTCTCGTCCGCTGAAGCTTTCTTT	CASSLVGVSSAEAFF
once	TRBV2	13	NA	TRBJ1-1	TGTGCCAGCAGGAAGACAGTTAACACTGAAGCTTTCTTT	CASRKTVNTEAFF
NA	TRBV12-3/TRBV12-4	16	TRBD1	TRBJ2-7	TGTGCCAGCAGTTCCTCCAACCGGGACAGGGCTAGGGAGCAGTACTTC	CASSSSNRDRAREQYF
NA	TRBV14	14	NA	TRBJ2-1	TGTGCCAGCAGCCATTTCCCCCATTCGTTTGAGCAGTTCTTC	CASSHFPHSFEQFF
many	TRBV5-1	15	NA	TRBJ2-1	TGCGCCAGCAGCCCGGGACTGGGACCCTACAATGAGCAGTTCTTC	CASSPGLGPYNEQFF
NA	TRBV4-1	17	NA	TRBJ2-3	TGCGCCAGCAGCCAAGATCCGCCCGCGGGCTTGGGAGATACGCAGTATTTT	CASSQDPPAGLGDTQYF
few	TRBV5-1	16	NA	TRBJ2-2	TGCGCCAGCCGCCCCAAGACCAGGGACTCAGGCGGGGAGCTGTTTTTT	CASRPKTRDSGGELFF
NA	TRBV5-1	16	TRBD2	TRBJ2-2	TGCGCCAGCAGCTTCGGCCGGGGGGTTAACACCGGGGAGCTGTTTTTT	CASSFGRGVNTGELFF
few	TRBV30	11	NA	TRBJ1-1	TGTGCCTGGAGCCCGAAAAATGAAGCTTTCTTT	CAWSPKNEAFF
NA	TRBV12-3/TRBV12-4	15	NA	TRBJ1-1	TGTGCCAGCAGGCTACAGGGAAGGTTAAGCACTGAAGCTTTCTTT	CASRLQGRLSTEAFF
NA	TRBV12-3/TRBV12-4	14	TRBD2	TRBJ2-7	TGTGCCAGCAGTTTCGTCGGGGGGGCCTACGAGCAGTACTTC	CASSFVGGAYEQYF
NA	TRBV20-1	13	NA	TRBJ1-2	TGCAGTGCTGCCCCATCAGGGGAGTATGGCTACACCTTC	CSAAPSGEYGYTF
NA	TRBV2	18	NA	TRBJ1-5	TGTGCCAGCAGCCACGTAGGGGGGGGCTTATTTGACAATCAGCCCCAGCATTTT	CASSHVGGGLFDNQPQHF
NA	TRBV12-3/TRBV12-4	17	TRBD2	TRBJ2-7	TGTGCCAGCAGTCGATTAACTCCGGGACTAGCGGGGCAGGGGCAGTACTTC	CASSRLTPGLAGQGQYF
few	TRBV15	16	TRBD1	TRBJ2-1	TGTGCCACCAGCAGAGGGGTGGGACAGACCTACAATGAGCAGTTCTTC	CATSRGVGQTYNEQFF
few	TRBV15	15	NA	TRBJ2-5	TGTGCCACCAGCAGAGATATGCAGTTCCAAGAGACCCAGTACTTC	CATSRDMQFQETQYF
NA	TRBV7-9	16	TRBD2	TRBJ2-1	TGTGCCAGCACCTCCCCTGGGCTAGCGGCCTACAATGAGCAGTTCTTC	CASTSPGLAAYNEQFF
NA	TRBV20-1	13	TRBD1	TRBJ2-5	TGCAGTGCTAGCCCCACAGGGGCAGAGACCCAGTACTTC	CSASPTGAETQYF
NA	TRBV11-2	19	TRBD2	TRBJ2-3	TGTGCCAGCAGCTTACCCCGACTAGCGGGGGGGCTGAGCACAGATACGCAGTATTTT	CASSLPRLAGGLSTDTQYF
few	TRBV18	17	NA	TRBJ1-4	TGTGCCAGCTCAGGTCGGGGACCTCTTGCAACTAATGAAAAACTGTTTTTT	CASSGRGPLATNEKLFF
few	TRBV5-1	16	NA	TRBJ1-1	TGCGCCAGCAGCTTCGCCGGGGGACTGATGAACACTGAAGCTTTCTTT	CASSFAGGLMNTEAFF
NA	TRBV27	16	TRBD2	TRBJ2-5	TGTGCCAGCAGATCCCGGACTAGCGGGGCCCAGGAGACCCAGTACTTC	CASRSRTSGAQETQYF
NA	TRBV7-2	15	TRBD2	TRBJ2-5	TGTGCCAGCTCCCTTTTTGGGCGGGGGGGAGAGACCCAGTACTTC	CASSLFGRGGETQYF
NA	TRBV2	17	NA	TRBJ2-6	TGTGCCACCAGTGAGATGTTTGGTAGCTCTGGGGCCAACGTCCTGACTTTC	CATSEMFGSSGANVLTF
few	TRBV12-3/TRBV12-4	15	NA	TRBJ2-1	TGTGCCAGCAGCCGCCGGGCAGGGGGGTACAATGAGCAGTTCTTC	CASSRRAGGYNEQFF
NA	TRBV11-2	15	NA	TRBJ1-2	TGTGCCAGCAGCTTAGCAGGCCAGGGGCGGTATGGCTACACCTTC	CASSLAGQGRYGYTF
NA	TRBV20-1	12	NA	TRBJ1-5	TGCAGTGCATCCCCCAGTGGTCGGCCCCAGCATTTT	CSASPSGRPQHF
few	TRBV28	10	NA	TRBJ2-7	TGTGCCAGCAGTTTTGACGAGCAGTACTTC	CASSFDEQYF
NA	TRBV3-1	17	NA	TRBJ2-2	TGTGCCAGCAGCAGAATTCAGGGGCGCCCCGTGGACGGGGAGCTGTTTTTT	CASSRIQGRPVDGELFF
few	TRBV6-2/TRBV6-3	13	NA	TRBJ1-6	TGTGCCAGCAGCCCCGGACTGGGCAGGGGCCTCCACTTT	CASSPGLGRGLHF
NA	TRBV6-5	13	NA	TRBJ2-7	TGTGCCAGCAGTTACAGGGTGGCCTACGAGCAGTACTTC	CASSYRVAYEQYF
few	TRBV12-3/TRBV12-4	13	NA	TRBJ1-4	TGTGCCAGCAGTTTAGCGTCCACGGAAAAACTGTTTTTT	CASSLASTEKLFF
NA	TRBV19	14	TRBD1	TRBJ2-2	TGTGCCAGTGGGGGACAGTCCGGGCCCGGGGAGCTGTTTTTT	CASGGQSGPGELFF
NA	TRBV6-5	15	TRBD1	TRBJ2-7	TGTGCCAGCAGTTACTCCCTACAGGGGGCCTACGAGCAGTACTTC	CASSYSLQGAYEQYF
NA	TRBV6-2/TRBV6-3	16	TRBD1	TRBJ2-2	TGTGCCAGCAGTTACCGAGGGACAGGGACCACCGGGGAGCTGTTTTTT	CASSYRGTGTTGELFF
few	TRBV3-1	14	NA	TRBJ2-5	TGTGCCAGCAGCCGCCGTGGGTACCAAGAGACCCAGTACTTC	CASSRRGYQETQYF
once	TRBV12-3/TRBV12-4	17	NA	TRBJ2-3	TGTGCCTGCTTTTGGAACTTGGGGCTAGCCTTCACAGATACGCAGTATTTT	CACFWNLGLAFTDTQYF
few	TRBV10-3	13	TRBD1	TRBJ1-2	TGTGCCATCAGTGTACAGGGGGTCTATGGCTACACCTTC	CAISVQGVYGYTF
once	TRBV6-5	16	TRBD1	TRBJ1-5	TGTGCCAGCAGTTTGAAGGGGGACAGGGGCGCTCAGCCCCAGCATTTT	CASSLKGDRGAQPQHF
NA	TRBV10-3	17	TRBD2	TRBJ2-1	TGTGCCATCAGTGAGGGAAGGGGACTAGCGGGGGGGGGTGAGCAGTTCTTC	CAISEGRGLAGGGEQFF
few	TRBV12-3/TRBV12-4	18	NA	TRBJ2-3	TGTGCCAGCAGTTATCCCCCTCCGCGGGGGCCTAGCACAGATACGCAGTATTTT	CASSYPPPRGPSTDTQYF
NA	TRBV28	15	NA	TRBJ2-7	TGTGCCAGCAGTCTTCAGGGGCCCCTCTCCTACGAGCAGTACTTC	CASSLQGPLSYEQYF
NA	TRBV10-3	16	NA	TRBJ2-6	TGTGCCATCACGCCAGGGAACCCCTCTGGGGCCAACGTCCTGACTTTC	CAITPGNPSGANVLTF
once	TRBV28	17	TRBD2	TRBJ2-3	TGTGCCAGCAGTTCAGGGACTAGCGGGGCCATCACAGATACGCAGTATTTT	CASSSGTSGAITDTQYF
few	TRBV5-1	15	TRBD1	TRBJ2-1	TGCGCCAGCACGTTGAGGGGGCTTGGCTACAATGAGCAGTTCTTC	CASTLRGLGYNEQFF
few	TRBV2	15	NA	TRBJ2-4	TGTGCCAGCAGTGGCCTCCTACTAGCCAAAAACATTCAGTACTTC	CASSGLLLAKNIQYF
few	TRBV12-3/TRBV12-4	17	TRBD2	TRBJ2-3	TGTGCCAGCAGTTCACGACTAGCGGGGGGTGACACAGATACGCAGTATTTT	CASSSRLAGGDTDTQYF
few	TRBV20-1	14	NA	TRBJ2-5	TGCAGTGCTAGAGAGGCTGGGATGGGGGAGACCCAGTACTTC	CSAREAGMGETQYF
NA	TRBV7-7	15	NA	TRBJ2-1	TGTGCCAGCAGCTTAGGTAACACGAAGAACAATGAGCAGTTCTTC	CASSLGNTKNNEQFF
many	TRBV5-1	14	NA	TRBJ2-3	TGCGCCAGCGCAAGTAGCGGTTTCACAGATACGCAGTATTTT	CASASSGFTDTQYF
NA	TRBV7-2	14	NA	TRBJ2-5	TGTGCCAGCAGCTTTAGTCTGCTTCAAGAGACCCAGTACTTC	CASSFSLLQETQYF
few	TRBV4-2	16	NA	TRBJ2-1	TGTGCCAGCAGCCAACGCGCCCGGAACTCCTACAATGAGCAGTTCTTC	CASSQRARNSYNEQFF